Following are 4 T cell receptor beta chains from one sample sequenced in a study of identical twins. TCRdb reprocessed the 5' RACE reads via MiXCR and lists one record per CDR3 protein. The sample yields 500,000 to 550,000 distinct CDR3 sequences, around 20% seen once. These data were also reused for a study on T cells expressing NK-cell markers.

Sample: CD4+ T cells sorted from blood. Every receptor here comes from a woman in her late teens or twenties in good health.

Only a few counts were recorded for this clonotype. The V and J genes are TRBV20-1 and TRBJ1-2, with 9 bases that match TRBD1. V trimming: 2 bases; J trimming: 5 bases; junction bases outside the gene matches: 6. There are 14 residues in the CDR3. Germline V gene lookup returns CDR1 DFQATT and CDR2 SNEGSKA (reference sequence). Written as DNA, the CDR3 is TGCAGTGCTAGACCCGGGACAGGGAGGTATGGCTACACCTTC. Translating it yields CSARPGTGRYGYTF.

For the CDR3, the DNA is TGTGCCAGCAGCGTACAGGGGGCGAATACGGAGACCCAGTACTTC. Encoded protein: CASSVQGANTETQYF. The chain carries TRBV9 and TRBJ2-5; TRBD1 matches at 8 bases. The V segment lost 1 base and the J segment 5 bases; nucleotides outside the gene matches: 7. The CDR3 is made up of 15 amino acids. Per the germline V gene, CDR1 is SGDLS and CDR2 is YYNGEE.

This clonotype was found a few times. CDR3 sequence: CASKSGSNNEQFF. The DNA of the CDR3 is TGTGCTAGTAAAAGCGGGAGTAACAATGAGCAGTTCTTC. The gene calls are TRBV12-5 and TRBJ2-1; 8 positions agree with TRBD2. The junction had 5 bases not matched to a gene; V was cut back by 8 bases and J by 5 bases. The CDR3 extends over 13 amino acids. Germline V gene lookup returns CDR1 LGHNT and CDR2 FRNRAP.

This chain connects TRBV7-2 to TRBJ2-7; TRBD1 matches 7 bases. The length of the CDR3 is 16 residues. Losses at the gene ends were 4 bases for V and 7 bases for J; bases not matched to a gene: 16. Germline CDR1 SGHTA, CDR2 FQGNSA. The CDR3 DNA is TGTGCCAGCAGCTGGGTCGGTGGGACAGACCTACGGGAGCAGTACTTC. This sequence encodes CASSWVGGTDLREQYF. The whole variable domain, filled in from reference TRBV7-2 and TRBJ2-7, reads GAGVSQSPSNKVTEKGKDVELRCDPISGHTALYWYRQSLGQGLEFLIYFQGNSAPDKSGLPSDRFSAERTGGSVSTLTIQRTQQEDSAVYLCASSWVGGTDLREQYFGPGTRLTVT.